The source of this TCR beta chain is a study of siplizumab effects on memory and regulatory T cells. Some clones are missing from TCRdb's copy, which holds only in-frame ones; the method was immunoSEQ multiplex PCR. This table has tens of thousands of clones, roughly 96% appearing once. The sequencing input was naive CD4+ T cells sorted from blood. The TCR comes from a human donor in good health.

CDR3 nucleotide sequence: TGTGCCAGCAGTTTTGAGGCAGGGGGATTCAACTATGGCTACACCTTC. Translating gives CASSFEAGGFNYGYTF. This sequence joins TRBV28 and TRBJ1-2; TRBD1 matches 7 bases. The V gene's germline CDR1 is MDHEN and CDR2 SYDVKM. This CDR3 spans 16 amino acids. Unmatched junction bases numbered 9, after V lost 3 bases and J lost 2 bases.